This T cell receptor (beta chain) originates from a study of cytomegalovirus exposure and HLA in healthy donors. Findings and limits, study-wide: Prior analysis indicated that the majority of TCR beta V segments exhibited productivity approximately 87% or approximately 30% of the time.

Trimming at V came to 3 bases and at J to 5 bases, leaving 3 bases not matched to a gene. The CDR3 covers 14 residues. CDR1 is SGHDN and CDR2 is FVKESK in the germline V gene. This clone was seen a handful of times. Its antigen is currently unknown. PCR was performed using 60 Vbeta and 13 Jbeta primers. Sequenced by immunoSEQ multiplex PCR; TCRdb stores in-frame clones only, minus some. The table has some 150,000 clones, 60% to 85% seen once; the top ten hold approximately 1.4%. The chain combines TRBV14 with TRBJ2-3, with 9 bases fitting TRBD2. The sequence was obtained from a woman in her thirties or forties in good health and CMV-seronegative. The specimen sequenced was PBMCs. DNA of the CDR3: TGTGCCAGCAGCCATCAGCGGGGGGAAGATACGCAGTATTTT. Protein: CASSHQRGEDTQYF.